This record concerns one TCR beta chain sequence. This clonotype is described as medium-sized (0.01 to 0.1%). Its target antigen remains unknown. Base qualities are not recorded, but no much larger clone differs from it by a single base. Trimming removed 1 base from V and 6 bases from J, leaving 6 bases between the germline ends. There are 13 amino acids in the CDR3, from cysteine to phenylalanine inclusive. The entry retains the CDR3 DNA only, 39 bases that are in frame from base 1. The sample was run on an Illumina HiSeq 2500. Quantitative 5'-RACE with molecular barcodes was the method used to prepare the TCR beta libraries. Concerning the study's data processing: A new computational method, built on a probabilistic model of VDJ rearrangement, was used to identify disease-linked TCR variants. Through fastp at Q25 and MiXCR, TCRdb rebuilt clones from the public reads, retaining in-frame beta chains. Identical CDR3 proteins give one entry, which carries the most common genes and DNA. These V and J calls derive from TCRdb rather than the authors' analysis. The sample data list around 300,000 distinct CDR3 sequences, and about 15% of these were observed just once. Of the sample, approximately 1.1% is held by the ten largest clones.

The sample originates from a study of CD8 T cells in ankylosing spondylitis (dated by TCRdb to the late 2010s). Background on the whole study: The study set out to find disease-linked TCR variants by profiling T cell receptor beta repertoires in ankylosing spondylitis patients and healthy donors. The whole study cohort included about a hundred healthy donors and 20 to 30 ankylosing spondylitis patients. Peripheral blood samples were taken, and synovial fluid was additionally collected from ankylosing spondylitis patients. The study at large found these results: Some motif variants were previously reported in synovial fluid and blood of reactive arthritis patients, suggesting common disease-initiation mechanisms. Blood from ankylosing spondylitis patients appeared to be characterized by a TCR beta motif made up of several highly homologous amino acid variants. According to the report, matched synovial fluid samples from ankylosing spondylitis patients were significantly enriched for the disease-linked clones. The disease-linked clones had a CD8+ phenotype and were found at relatively low frequencies in peripheral blood.

The specimen was blood, either unsorted or a sorted T cell fraction (not recorded which). The sequence links TRBV12-3 or TRBV12-4 to TRBJ2-2, with an unclear D gene assignment. The receptor comes from a male donor with ankylosing spondylitis or in good health (not recorded which). For the CDR3, the sequence is CASSLVGSGELFF. The sequenced DNA: TGTGCCAGCAGTTTAGTAGGGTCCGGGGAGCTGTTTTTT.